The rows below give T cell receptor beta chains drawn from one sample of a study of blood T cells in healthy people across ages. From the 5' RACE reads, TCRdb called clonotypes with MiXCR, one entry per CDR3 protein. The data show approximately 800,000 distinct CDR3 sequences, with about a quarter seen just once and about 3% held by the top ten. This sample also belongs to another study, concerning T cells of mothers and their children.

The sequencing sample was made of blood. All receptors come from a boy aged 5-17 years in good health. CDR3s include the opening cysteine and the closing phenylalanine or tryptophan. Fields, in order: D gene, V gene, J gene, clone size, CDR3 protein, CDR3 DNA. The D gene is left open where the match is weak. The size field is filled for only some rows; it gives once, few, many or a size class.

d_call: NA
v_call: TRBV7-2
j_call: TRBJ2-4
clone_size: NA
cdr3_aa: CASSLLNTGEYF
cdr3_nt: TGTGCCAGCAGCTTACTTAATACCGGGGAGTACTTC

d_call: TRBD1
v_call: TRBV10-3
j_call: TRBJ2-7
clone_size: few
cdr3_aa: CAISDLRDRAMSEQYF
cdr3_nt: TGTGCCATCAGTGACCTCCGGGACAGGGCCATGTCCGAGCAGTACTTC

d_call: NA
v_call: TRBV20-1
j_call: TRBJ2-3
clone_size: NA
cdr3_aa: CSANPPPDTQYF
cdr3_nt: TGCAGTGCCAACCCCCCCCCGGATACGCAGTATTTT

d_call: TRBD2
v_call: TRBV29-1
j_call: TRBJ2-5
clone_size: NA
cdr3_aa: CSVEETSGNLETQYF
cdr3_nt: TGCAGCGTTGAAGAAACTAGCGGGAACCTAGAGACCCAGTACTTC

d_call: NA
v_call: TRBV2
j_call: TRBJ2-6
clone_size: once
cdr3_aa: CASKPGRSGANVLTF
cdr3_nt: TGTGCCAGCAAGCCCGGGCGCTCTGGGGCCAACGTCCTGACTTTC

d_call: NA
v_call: TRBV28
j_call: TRBJ2-2
clone_size: few
cdr3_aa: CASRGAGPFTGELFF
cdr3_nt: TGTGCCAGCAGGGGTGCCGGACCGTTCACCGGGGAGCTGTTTTTT

d_call: NA
v_call: TRBV5-1
j_call: TRBJ2-2
clone_size: few
cdr3_aa: CASSPDREAGELFF
cdr3_nt: TGCGCCAGCAGCCCGGACAGAGAAGCCGGGGAGCTGTTTTTT

d_call: TRBD1
v_call: TRBV5-1
j_call: TRBJ1-4
clone_size: NA
cdr3_aa: CASSFAGTGPEKLFF
cdr3_nt: TGCGCCAGCAGCTTTGCCGGGACAGGACCCGAAAAACTGTTTTTT

d_call: TRBD2
v_call: TRBV5-5
j_call: TRBJ2-5
clone_size: NA
cdr3_aa: CASSLEAGGPETQYF
cdr3_nt: TGTGCCAGCAGCTTGGAGGCGGGGGGGCCGGAGACCCAGTACTTC

d_call: NA
v_call: TRBV11-2
j_call: TRBJ2-5
clone_size: NA
cdr3_aa: CASRQPGLGYQETQYF
cdr3_nt: TGTGCCAGCAGGCAGCCGGGACTGGGGTACCAAGAGACCCAGTACTTC

d_call: NA
v_call: TRBV10-3
j_call: TRBJ2-5
clone_size: NA
cdr3_aa: CAIGEEGLETQYF
cdr3_nt: TGTGCCATCGGGGAGGAAGGGTTAGAGACCCAGTACTTC

d_call: TRBD2
v_call: TRBV4-2
j_call: TRBJ2-7
clone_size: NA
cdr3_aa: CASSERTSGTIYEQYF
cdr3_nt: TGTGCCAGCAGCGAACGGACTAGCGGGACAATCTACGAGCAGTACTTC

d_call: NA
v_call: TRBV12-3/TRBV12-4
j_call: TRBJ2-4
clone_size: NA
cdr3_aa: CASQQARRAKNIQYF
cdr3_nt: TGTGCCAGTCAACAGGCGAGAAGGGCCAAAAACATTCAGTACTTC

d_call: TRBD2
v_call: TRBV25-1
j_call: TRBJ2-5
clone_size: few
cdr3_aa: CASSGGTSGDRAPWETQYF
cdr3_nt: TGTGCCAGCAGTGGCGGGACTAGCGGGGACCGGGCCCCTTGGGAGACCCAGTACTTC

d_call: NA
v_call: TRBV6-1
j_call: TRBJ1-1
clone_size: NA
cdr3_aa: CASSGPDIWGEAFF
cdr3_nt: TGTGCCAGCAGTGGACCTGACATTTGGGGTGAAGCTTTCTTT

d_call: NA
v_call: TRBV7-3
j_call: TRBJ1-1
clone_size: few
cdr3_aa: CASSLMGSPTEAFF
cdr3_nt: TGTGCCAGCAGCTTAATGGGGTCACCCACTGAAGCTTTCTTT

d_call: NA
v_call: TRBV6-6
j_call: TRBJ1-6
clone_size: NA
cdr3_aa: CAITLGVGSPLHF
cdr3_nt: TGTGCCATCACGCTAGGGGTTGGGTCACCCCTCCACTTT

d_call: NA
v_call: TRBV2
j_call: TRBJ2-2
clone_size: NA
cdr3_aa: CASSVEGMGTGELFF
cdr3_nt: TGTGCCAGCAGTGTGGAGGGGATGGGTACCGGGGAGCTGTTTTTT